The 22 T cell receptor beta chains reported below all come from one sample, sequenced in a study of early T cells in non-severe SARS-CoV-2 infection. TCRdb reprocessed the 5' RACE reads via MiXCR and lists one record per CDR3 protein. The top ten hold around a tenth of the sample, which has 20,000 to 25,000 distinct CDR3 sequences, about 5.3% seen once. Sequencing was carried out using whole blood. These receptors were taken from an adult who was a healthcare worker with PCR-confirmed SARS-CoV-2 infection or an uninfected control (not recorded which).

This clonotype was seen many times. V and J are TRBV20-1 and TRBJ2-1; D gene unclear. The V and J ends lost 2 bases and 2 bases respectively, with 4 bases between them. This CDR3 is 12 amino acids long. Germline V gives CDR1 DFQATT, CDR2 SNEGSKA (reference sequence). The CDR3 loop is CSARPPYNEQFF. Here the CDR3 DNA reads TGCAGTGCTAGACCCCCCTACAATGAGCAGTTCTTC.

The V call is TRBV12-3 or TRBV12-4, the J call TRBJ1-6; 8 bases are shared with TRBD1. This CDR3 contains 16 residues. The junction had 14 bases not matched to a gene; V was cut back by 2 bases and J by 14 bases. CDR3 amino acids: CASSLTGQGPGRSLHF. The CDR3 DNA reads TGTGCCAGCAGTTTAACCGGACAGGGACCGGGTAGGTCCCTCCACTTT.

The chain is built from TRBV9 and TRBJ2-5; D remains ambiguous. This CDR3 contains 15 residues. V shed 2 bases and J shed 2 bases, with 13 bases lying between them. Germline assignment: CDR1 SGDLS and CDR2 YYNGEE. The chain's CDR3 is CASSVGQVLQETQYF. In nucleotides, the CDR3 is TGTGCCAGCAGCGTTGGGCAGGTACTTCAAGAGACCCAGTACTTC.

The chain combines TRBV11-3 with TRBJ2-1, with D uncertain. CDR1 and CDR2 from the germline V gene are SGHNT and YENEEA. Trimming took off 4 bases at V and 6 bases at J, with 13 bases between the two ends. The CDR3 has 14 amino acids. CDR3 loop: CASSSDPGGNEQFF. The DNA for the CDR3 is TGTGCCAGCAGCTCAGACCCAGGCGGCAATGAGCAGTTCTTC.

This clonotype was detected ten times or more. The CDR3 DNA sequence: TGTGCCAGCAGCTTAGAATGGGGGAGTGAGCAGTTCTTC. Translated: CASSLEWGSEQFF. This sequence joins TRBV11-2 and TRBJ2-1; D tentatively reads TRBD1 or TRBD2 (5 bases each). The germline V and J ends were trimmed by 0 bases and 9 bases, with 9 bases remaining between them. The germline CDR1 and CDR2 sequences are SGHAT and FQNNGV. The CDR3 runs 13 residues.

This clonotype came up many times. The V and J genes are TRBV20-1 and TRBJ2-5, with unresolved D. V lost 6 bases, J lost 7 bases, and 21 bases lay in between. Germline V gene sequence: CDR1 DFQATT, CDR2 SNEGSKA (reference sequence). The CDR3 runs 14 residues. The CDR3 sequence: CSAAQATPSWTQYF. CDR3 sequence (DNA): TGCAGTGCCGCCCAGGCTACCCCCTCATGGACCCAGTACTTC.

V and J are TRBV10-3 and TRBJ1-6; maybe TRBD1 (6 bases). The V end lost 2 bases, the J end lost 10 bases, and 12 bases lay between the germline ends. Germline V CDR1 and CDR2: ENHRY, SYGVKD. The length of the CDR3 is 14 residues. DNA of the CDR3: TGTGCCATCAGTGAGGACAGGCAAGGCTCACCCCTCCACTTT. Translating gives CAISEDRQGSPLHF.

This clonotype was counted only a few times. The V gene is TRBV12-3 or TRBV12-4, the J gene TRBJ2-7; tentative D call: TRBD1 (6 bases). V was shortened by 4 bases and J by 2 bases, with 12 bases between the two germline ends. The CDR3 is 14 residues long. The CDR3 loop reads CASSSSGTPYEQYF. For the CDR3, the DNA is TGTGCCAGCAGTTCGTCCGGGACACCCTACGAGCAGTACTTC.

There are a few counts of this clonotype. The chain is built from TRBV20-1 and TRBJ2-3, with D possibly matching TRBD2 (6 bases). CDR3 length: 13 residues. Germline values: CDR1 DFQATT, CDR2 SNEGSKA (reference sequence). Trimming pared 5 bases from V and 2 bases from J, leaving 11 bases between. CDR3 loop: CSALTGVTDTQYF. In nucleotides, the CDR3 is TGCAGTGCTTTAACGGGGGTCACAGATACGCAGTATTTT.

This clonotype was counted at least ten times. This rearrangement joins TRBV20-1 to TRBJ2-1; 8 bases line up with TRBD2. J gave up 1 base and V 0 bases, and 11 bases lay outside the gene matches. There are 18 residues in the CDR3. The germline gives CDR1 DFQATT, CDR2 SNEGSKA (reference sequence). The CDR3: CSARDSIESGSSYNEQFF. The CDR3 DNA sequence: TGCAGTGCTAGAGATTCGATTGAGAGCGGGAGTTCCTACAATGAGCAGTTCTTC.

The chain uses TRBV11-2 and TRBJ1-6, with D uncertain. This CDR3 has 14 amino acids. Trimming cost V 0 bases and J 7 bases, with 7 bases left between them. Germline CDR1 SGHAT, CDR2 FQNNGV. The chain's CDR3 is CASSLEPGNSPLHF. CDR3 DNA: TGTGCCAGCAGCTTAGAGCCGGGGAATTCACCCCTCCACTTT.

This clonotype occurred many times. V gene TRBV5-1 combines with J gene TRBJ2-7, with D perhaps given as TRBD1 or TRBD2 (5 bases each). Germline V gene sequence: CDR1 SGHRS, CDR2 YFSETQ. This CDR3 region has 15 residues. V was trimmed by 4 bases and J by 0 bases, leaving 14 bases between them. CDR3: CASSPGTGFSYEQYV. CDR3 coding DNA: TGCGCCAGCAGCCCCGGGACGGGATTCTCCTACGAGCAGTACGTC.

Ten or more counts support this clonotype. The CDR3 DNA reads TGTGCCAGCTCACCCGGACAGTTCTCTGGGGCCAACGTCCTGACTTTC. As protein: CASSPGQFSGANVLTF. The chain combines TRBV18 with TRBJ2-6; D is perhaps TRBD1 (6 bases). The CDR3 has 16 amino acids. V was trimmed by 3 bases and J by 0 bases, leaving 9 bases between them. Germline V gene data show CDR1 as KGHSH and CDR2 as LQKENI.

This clonotype was counted ten times or more. The rearrangement links TRBV5-6 to TRBJ1-4, with TRBD1 identical over 9 bases. V was pared by 4 bases and J by 4 bases, with 11 bases of the junction left unmatched. The germline CDR1 and CDR2 sequences are SGHDT and YYEEEE. CDR3 size: 17 residues. CDR3 sequence reads: CASSPLGQGTNNEKLFF. CDR3 bases: TGTGCCAGCAGCCCATTAGGACAGGGGACCAATAATGAAAAACTGTTTTTT. The full variable domain, in which reference TRBV5-6 and TRBJ1-4 provide the parts outside the CDR3, is DAGVTQSPTHLIKTRGQQVTLRCSPKSGHDTVSWYQQALGQGPQFIFQYYEEEERQRGNFPDRFSGHQFPNYSSELNVNALLLGDSALYLCASSPLGQGTNNEKLFFGSGTQLSVL.

Ten or more counts support this clonotype. The chain links TRBV4-1 to TRBJ2-7; 8 nucleotides agree with TRBD1. The CDR3 loop spans 16 amino acids. Looked up from germline, CDR1 is MGHRA and CDR2 is YSYEKL. J was trimmed by 0 bases and V by 2 bases; bases with no gene match: 6. The CDR3 bases are TGCGCCAGCAGCCAACGCTGGACAGGGAGCTCCTACGAGCAGTACGTC. As protein: CASSQRWTGSSYEQYV.

This sequence joins TRBV28 and TRBJ2-7; the match to TRBD2 covers 11 bases. Germline V gene sequence: CDR1 MDHEN, CDR2 SYDVKM. V lost 4 bases to trimming and J lost 3 bases; unmatched junction nucleotides: 5. The CDR3 extends over 15 amino acids. For the CDR3, the DNA is TGTGCCAGCAGTTCGACTAGCGGGACCCTCTACGAGCAGTACTTC. Amino acids: CASSSTSGTLYEQYF. Variable domain in full (rest from reference TRBV28 and TRBJ2-7): DVKVTQSSRYLVKRTGEKVFLECVQDMDHENMFWYRQDPGLGLRLIYFSYDVKMKEKGDIPEGYSVSREKKERFSLILESASTNQTSMYLCASSSTSGTLYEQYFGPGTRLTVT.

This clonotype came up many times. The chain joins TRBV2 to TRBJ1-6; 10 bases map to TRBD1. Germline V CDR1 and CDR2: SNHLY, FYNNEI. The CDR3 extends over 15 amino acids. Trimming removed 4 bases from V and 7 bases from J; junction bases left unmatched: 4. For the CDR3, the DNA is TGTGCCAGCAGTGCAAGACAGGGGGCGAATTCACCCCTCCACTTT. Amino acids: CASSARQGANSPLHF. Together with reference TRBV2 and TRBJ1-6, the CDR3 gives the full variable domain: EPEVTQTPSHQVTQMGQEVILRCVPISNHLYFYWYRQILGQKVEFLVSFYNNEISEKSEIFDDQFSVERPDGSNFTLKIRSTKLEDSAMYFCASSARQGANSPLHFGNGTRLTVT.

This clonotype appeared a few times. The chain carries TRBV7-3 and TRBJ2-2, with D perhaps assigned TRBD1 or TRBD2 (5 bases each). Trimming cost V 4 bases and J 5 bases, with 20 bases left between them. This CDR3 contains 17 residues. Germline CDR1 reads SGHTA; CDR2 reads FQGTGA. CDR3 in DNA: TGTGCCAGCAGCTCCCAAAGGTCATTCGAGGGGACCGGGGAGCTGTTTTTT. Translation: CASSSQRSFEGTGELFF.

The chain combines TRBV20-1 with TRBJ2-7, with D perhaps TRBD2 (5 bases). Germline loops: CDR1 DFQATT, CDR2 SNEGSKA (reference sequence). The CDR3 runs 12 residues. V was clipped by 3 bases and J by 3 bases, with 9 bases between them. CDR3 nucleotide sequence: TGCAGTGCTAGGGACTTCAACTACGAGCAGTACTTC. Translating it yields CSARDFNYEQYF.

At least ten counts were recorded for this clonotype. The chain combines TRBV19 with TRBJ2-4; unclear D gene. The germline CDR1 and CDR2 sequences are LNHDA and SQIVND (reference sequence). The CDR3 is 14 amino acids. V lost 3 bases and J lost 0, with 6 bases in between. This CDR3 reads CASSIREAKNIQYF. The CDR3 DNA follows: TGTGCCAGTAGTATTAGGGAAGCCAAAAACATTCAGTACTTC.

In this sample, this clonotype turned up a few times. The V gene is TRBV28, the J gene TRBJ1-1; D might be TRBD1 (5 bases). V shed 2 bases and J shed 5 bases, with 12 bases lying between them. The CDR3 has 14 amino acids. Germline V CDR1 and CDR2: MDHEN, SYDVKM. CDR3 sequence reads: CASSLIGAGTEAFF. CDR3 nucleotides: TGTGCCAGCAGTTTAATCGGGGCTGGGACTGAAGCTTTCTTT.

This clonotype was observed at least ten times. This chain connects TRBV6-6 to TRBJ2-7; tentative D call: TRBD2 (7 bases). CDR3 size: 15 residues. With 2 bases removed from V and 3 bases from J, the gap between germline ends came to 14 bases. CDR1 and CDR2 (germline): MNHNY, SVGAGI (reference sequence). DNA of the CDR3: TGTGCCAGCAGTTACAGGGAGGGGGTTCTCTACGAGCAGTACTTC. As protein: CASSYREGVLYEQYF.